This TCR beta chain was identified in a study of T cell changes during pregnancy in multiple sclerosis. Profiling relied on immunoSEQ multiplex PCR, and the TCRdb table lists in-frame clones only, not all of them. The sample carries about 120,000 clones, roughly 92% recorded once. Germline lookup yields CDR1 SGHTA and CDR2 FQGTGA. With 3 bases clipped from V and 5 bases from J, the junction kept 14 bases outside the gene matches. This CDR3 comprises 17 residues. The source is a female donor with multiple sclerosis, enrolled in a pregnancy study. This material consisted of peripheral blood, taken before pregnancy. The rearrangement links TRBV7-3 to TRBJ2-3; 7 nucleotides match TRBD2. The CDR3 loop is CASSFYERGQRGDTQYF. CDR3 nucleotides: TGTGCCAGCAGCTTCTATGAGCGGGGCCAACGGGGAGATACGCAGTATTTT.